A single sample is the source of the 29 T cell receptor beta chains below, sequenced in a study of spatial heterogeneity in lung cancer. MiXCR, run by TCRdb on the 5' RACE reads, gives a single entry per CDR3 protein. This repertoire shows roughly 48,000 distinct CDR3 sequences, roughly 5% found once; its top ten account for 11%. Regarding time point: sample taken at primary tumor resection. Whole RNA obtained from tumor, nontumor lung or frozen PBMC underwent sequencing without sorting. The source was PBMCs, collected at surgery. The receptors come from a male donor with early-stage non-small cell lung cancer.

This clonotype was seen at least ten times. The chain joins TRBV10-3 to TRBJ1-6; the D is unclear. Trimming removed 4 bases at V and 12 bases at J, with 13 bases between. Per the germline V gene, CDR1 is ENHRY and CDR2 is SYGVKD. The CDR3 contains 13 residues. As DNA, the CDR3 is TGTGCCATCAGTGGTGACGACGAGGGACCCCTCCACTTT. Translating gives CAISGDDEGPLHF.

This clonotype showed up many times. J is TRBJ2-7 and V is TRBV6-5; 12 bases are a match to TRBD2. The germline V gene has CDR1 MNHEY and CDR2 SVGAGI. CDR3 size: 18 residues. Unmatched junction bases numbered 15, after V lost 3 bases and J lost 6 bases. For the CDR3, the DNA is TGTGCCAGCAGTTATGGCCCGGCGGCTAGCGGGAGGGCCTCCGAGCAGTACTTC. It codes for CASSYGPAASGRASEQYF.

This clonotype has ten or more counts. CDR3 coding DNA: TGTGCCAGCAGCTTAGCGGGCCAAGGGCAGTACTTC. Residues: CASSLAGQGQYF. This rearrangement joins TRBV7-2 to TRBJ2-7; D gene ambiguous. V was clipped by 0 bases and J by 9 bases, with 9 bases between them. CDR1 is SGHTA, CDR2 FQGNSA, per germline. The CDR3 is 12 amino acids. Supplemented by reference TRBV7-2 and TRBJ2-7, the full variable domain reads GAGVSQSPSNKVTEKGKDVELRCDPISGHTALYWYRQSLGQGLEFLIYFQGNSAPDKSGLPSDRFSAERTGGSVSTLTIQRTQQEDSAVYLCASSLAGQGQYFGPGTRLTVT.

In its sample, this clonotype was seen a few times. CDR3 protein: CASSLAWTAENSPLHF. CDR3 nucleotide sequence: TGTGCCAGCAGTTTAGCGTGGACGGCCGAAAATTCACCCCTCCACTTT. The chain joins TRBV27 to TRBJ1-6; D remains unclear. V was clipped by 2 bases and J by 7 bases, with 15 bases between them. The CDR3 loop spans 16 amino acids. Germline assignment: CDR1 MNHEY and CDR2 SMNVEV (reference sequence).

This clonotype was seen more than once but under ten times. The chain uses TRBV5-1 and TRBJ2-7; D is unclear. Germline V gene data show CDR1 as SGHRS and CDR2 as YFSETQ. The CDR3 length is 13 residues. Trimming took 0 bases from V and 2 from J, leaving 6 bases between them. The CDR3 loop is CASSLDSPYEQYF. CDR3 in DNA: TGCGCCAGCAGCTTGGACAGTCCCTACGAGCAGTACTTC. Supplemented by reference TRBV5-1 and TRBJ2-7, the full variable domain reads KAGVTQTPRYLIKTRGQQVTLSCSPISGHRSVSWYQQTPGQGLQFLFEYFSETQRNKGNFPGRFSGRQFSNSRSEMNVSTLELGDSALYLCASSLDSPYEQYFGPGTRLTVT.

V usage is TRBV6-6 and J usage is TRBJ1-1; TRBD1 matches 7 bases. Germline V gives CDR1 MNHNY, CDR2 SVGAGI (reference sequence). V dropped 5 bases and J dropped 5; count of bases not matched to a gene: 8. The CDR3 extends over 14 amino acids. The CDR3 region has the DNA TGTGCCAGCAGTCCACGACAGGGAGGGACTGAAGCTTTCTTT. This gives the protein CASSPRQGGTEAFF.

The sample holds many counts of this clonotype. This rearrangement joins TRBV9 to TRBJ2-1, with D possibly matching TRBD2 (5 bases). Trimming stripped 0 bases from V and 1 base from J, with 8 bases between. The length of the CDR3 is 15 residues. CDR1 SGDLS and CDR2 YYNGEE come from the germline V gene. This chain's CDR3 is CASSVVGDSYNEQFF. CDR3 sequence (DNA): TGTGCCAGCAGCGTAGTCGGGGATTCCTACAATGAGCAGTTCTTC.

This clonotype has at least ten counts. The V and J genes are TRBV20-1 and TRBJ2-5; D not resolved. CDR3 length equals 12 residues. CDR1 and CDR2 from the germline V gene are DFQATT and SNEGSKA (reference sequence). V lost 8 bases and J lost 2, with 12 bases in between. The CDR3 region has the DNA TGCAGTTTCTACGGTGTACAAGAGACCCAGTACTTC. Amino acids: CSFYGVQETQYF.

This clonotype was counted at least ten times. The chain has TRBV4-2 and TRBJ2-1; TRBD2 is a possible D gene (5 bases). This CDR3 contains 16 residues. The V gene lost 4 bases and the J gene lost 7 bases, with 20 bases spanning the gap. Germline V CDR1 and CDR2: LGHNA, YNFKEQ. The CDR3 spells CASSPKVGSRGNEQFF. DNA for the CDR3: TGTGCCAGCAGCCCGAAGGTTGGGTCCCGCGGGAATGAGCAGTTCTTC.

This clonotype showed up many times. The gene calls are TRBV3-1 and TRBJ2-5; 12 bases fit TRBD2. CDR1 is LGHDT and CDR2 is YNNKEL in the germline V gene (reference sequence). Losses at the gene ends were 3 bases for V and 4 bases for J; bases not matched to a gene: 3. The CDR3 has 15 residues. This CDR3 is CASSHPGLAGETQYF. The CDR3 nucleotides are TGTGCCAGCAGCCACCCGGGACTAGCGGGAGAGACCCAGTACTTC.

CDR3 loop: CASSVGVESTGELFF. The CDR3 nucleotides are TGTGCCAGCAGCGTAGGGGTAGAAAGCACCGGGGAGCTGTTTTTT. The chain employs TRBV9 and TRBJ2-2; D is unclear. Trimming removed 0 bases at V and 4 bases at J, with 10 bases between. This CDR3 contains 15 residues. Germline CDR1 SGDLS, CDR2 YYNGEE.

This clonotype showed up many times. V gene TRBV5-1 combines with J gene TRBJ2-1; 9 bases are shared with TRBD2. Germline V gene lookup returns CDR1 SGHRS and CDR2 YFSETQ. The junction had 11 bases not matched to a gene; V was cut back by 7 bases and J by 6 bases. The CDR3 is 15 amino acids. The CDR3 coding sequence is TGCGCCAGCGGGCTCGGCGCGGGAGGGTTCAATGAGCAGTTCTTC. Its translation is CASGLGAGGFNEQFF.

In its sample, this clonotype was seen many times. J is TRBJ1-1 and V is TRBV30; weak D call: TRBD1 (5 bases). The germline V gene has CDR1 GTSNPN and CDR2 SVGIG (reference sequence). V was cut by 3 bases and J by 3 bases, with 11 bases left in between. The CDR3 runs to 13 residues. In DNA form, the CDR3 reads TGTGCCTGGAGCTTAGGGGAGGACACTGAAGCTTTCTTT. It is translated as CAWSLGEDTEAFF.

This clonotype has at least ten counts. The chain couples TRBV9 to TRBJ1-4; possibly TRBD1 for D (5 bases). CDR3 length: 16 residues. The germline V gene encodes CDR1 SGDLS and CDR2 YYNGEE. The ends were cut back, 0 bases at V and 3 bases at J, with 12 bases in the middle. CDR3 nucleotides: TGTGCCAGCAGCGTAGCTCCTCGACAGCCTAATGAAAAACTGTTTTTT. This translates into CASSVAPRQPNEKLFF.

The chain combines TRBV20-1 with TRBJ2-3; the D gene is possibly TRBD2 (5 bases). The V gene lost 5 bases and the J gene lost 7 bases, with 16 bases spanning the gap. The CDR3 has 13 residues. CDR1 is DFQATT, CDR2 SNEGSKA, per germline (reference sequence). CDR3 DNA: TGCAGTGCTGCCAGTGGCGGAGGCTATACGCAGTATTTT. Residues: CSAASGGGYTQYF.

This clonotype has at least ten counts. The chain is built from TRBV6-2 or TRBV6-3 and TRBJ2-3, with TRBD1 identical over 7 bases. Germline-derived CDR1 and CDR2 are MNHEY and SVGEGT. This CDR3 has 16 residues. The V segment lost 4 bases and the J segment 5 bases; nucleotides outside the gene matches: 12. The CDR3 loop is CASSSGQASALDTQYF. The CDR3 nucleotides are TGTGCCAGCAGTTCCGGACAGGCCTCGGCTTTAGATACGCAGTATTTT.

This chain connects TRBV20-1 to TRBJ2-7, with 10 bases matching TRBD2. This CDR3 contains 14 residues. V lost 6 bases and J lost 2; bases outside the gene matches: 7. Germline values: CDR1 DFQATT, CDR2 SNEGSKA (reference sequence). DNA for the CDR3: TGCAGTGCGTCCGGGACTAGCGTACCCTACGAGCAGTACTTC. Encoded protein: CSASGTSVPYEQYF.

The rearrangement joins TRBV5-1 to TRBJ2-7, with a weak D call TRBD2 (5 bases). Germline V gives CDR1 SGHRS, CDR2 YFSETQ. CDR3 length equals 14 residues. The V end was cut by 4 bases, the J end by 3 bases, with 14 bases between. For the CDR3, the DNA is TGCGCCAGCAGCCCCCGAGGGTTGGACTACGAGCAGTACTTC. Its protein product is CASSPRGLDYEQYF.

This clonotype was recorded at least ten times. The CDR3 reads CSARQNRGENSPLHF. CDR3 nucleotides: TGCAGTGCTAGACAAAACAGGGGAGAGAATTCACCCCTCCACTTT. V gene TRBV20-1 combines with J gene TRBJ1-6, with TRBD1 matching over 7 bases. The CDR3 is 15 amino acids. Germline CDR1 reads DFQATT; CDR2 reads SNEGSKA (reference sequence). The trim removed 2 bases at V and 7 bases at J, leaving 8 bases unmatched.

In this sample, this clonotype turned up many times. The chain combines TRBV5-1 with TRBJ2-6; D is possibly TRBD1 or TRBD2 (6 bases each). The germline V and J ends were trimmed by 6 bases and 0 bases, with 10 bases remaining between them. Germline V gives CDR1 SGHRS, CDR2 YFSETQ. This CDR3 is built from 15 residues. The CDR3 protein is CASNPGASGANVLTF. Here the CDR3 DNA reads TGCGCCAGCAACCCGGGGGCCTCTGGGGCCAACGTCCTGACTTTC.

This clonotype was counted many times. The chain couples TRBV29-1 to TRBJ1-5, with D maybe TRBD1 (5 bases). V gave up 4 bases and J gave up 11 bases, with 21 bases separating them. There are 14 residues in the CDR3. Germline V gene data show CDR1 as SQVTM and CDR2 as ANQGSEA. The CDR3 region has the DNA TGCAGCGTTGTAGTGGGACCTTACAAAGGGACCCAGCATTTT. Translating gives CSVVVGPYKGTQHF. The whole variable domain, filled in from reference TRBV29-1 and TRBJ1-5, reads SAVISQKPSRDICQRGTSLTIQCQVDSQVTMMFWYRQQPGQSLTLIATANQGSEATYESGFVIDKFPISRPNLTFSTLTVSNMSPEDSSIYLCSVVVGPYKGTQHFGDGTRLSIL.

This clonotype was picked up many times. The genes are TRBV7-9 and TRBJ2-3; D ambiguous. CDR1 and CDR2 (germline): SEHNR, FQNEAQ (reference sequence). The CDR3 sequence is 13 residues long. V was clipped by 5 bases and J by 3 bases, with 9 bases between them. Written as DNA, the CDR3 is TGTGCCAGCAGCCACCCGTTTACAGATACGCAGTATTTT. Protein product: CASSHPFTDTQYF.

Many counts were recorded for this clonotype. V gene TRBV7-8 combines with J gene TRBJ2-1, with 12 bases that match TRBD2. Trimming took 2 bases from V and 14 from J; bases not matched to a gene: 13. Germline V lookup: CDR1 SGHVS, CDR2 FQNEAQ. CDR3 length: 16 amino acids. The CDR3 reads CASSLRLAGAFRGKFF. CDR3 DNA sequence: TGTGCCAGCAGCTTACGACTAGCGGGAGCCTTCCGCGGGAAGTTCTTC.

This clonotype appeared many times. The rearrangement links TRBV19 to TRBJ2-7; TRBD1 matches at 9 bases. V trimming: 3 bases; J trimming: 5 bases; junction bases outside the gene matches: 11. Germline-derived CDR1 and CDR2 are LNHDA and SQIVND (reference sequence). The CDR3 length is 16 residues. The DNA of the CDR3 is TGTGCCAGTAGTATGGAGACAGGGGGGTTGAAAAACGAGCAGTACTTC. It specifies CASSMETGGLKNEQYF.

This clonotype showed up many times. J is TRBJ2-7 and V is TRBV18, with D possibly matching TRBD2 (6 bases). CDR3 length: 15 residues. CDR1 is KGHSH and CDR2 is LQKENI in the germline V gene. V lost 4 bases and J lost 4, with 17 bases in between. CDR3 nucleotides: TGTGCCAGCTCACGTCAATGGCGGGATTCTTACGAGCAGTACTTC. Its translation is CASSRQWRDSYEQYF. Based on the CDR3 plus reference TRBV18 and TRBJ2-7, the full variable domain is NAGVMQNPRHLVRRRGQEARLRCSPMKGHSHVYWYRQLPEEGLKFMVYLQKENIIDESGMPKERFSAEFPKEGPSILRIQQVVRGDSAAYFCASSRQWRDSYEQYFGPGTRLTVT.

This clonotype has at least ten counts. V is TRBV20-1 and J is TRBJ1-4; D is perhaps TRBD1 (5 bases). The CDR3 loop spans 15 amino acids. Germline CDR1 is DFQATT and CDR2 is SNEGSKA (reference sequence). V lost 1 base, J lost 8 bases, and 17 bases lay in between. This CDR3 is CSARVASGAGEKLFF. As DNA, the CDR3 is TGCAGTGCTAGAGTTGCAAGTGGGGCTGGGGAAAAACTGTTTTTT.

Many counts were recorded for this clonotype. The V call is TRBV5-1, the J call TRBJ2-1; 14 bases line up with TRBD2. The CDR3 runs 17 residues. Germline values: CDR1 SGHRS, CDR2 YFSETQ. The J segment lost 8 bases and the V segment lost 4 bases, leaving 11 bases of the junction unmatched. In DNA form, the CDR3 reads TGCGCCAGCAGCCTCAGACTGGGGACTAGCGGGAGCGATGAGCAGTTCTTC. Its protein product is CASSLRLGTSGSDEQFF. Using reference TRBV5-1 and TRBJ2-1 for the parts outside the CDR3, the full variable domain is KAGVTQTPRYLIKTRGQQVTLSCSPISGHRSVSWYQQTPGQGLQFLFEYFSETQRNKGNFPGRFSGRQFSNSRSEMNVSTLELGDSALYLCASSLRLGTSGSDEQFFGPGTRLTVL.

This clonotype was detected many times. The chain couples TRBV5-1 to TRBJ1-5; weak D call: TRBD1 (6 bases). The CDR3 sequence is 13 residues long. Between the trimmed V and J ends, which lost 4 bases and 4 bases, there was a span of 9 bases. The germline gives CDR1 SGHRS, CDR2 YFSETQ. In nucleotides, the CDR3 is TGCGCCAGCAGCCTAGGACAGAATCAGCCCCAGCATTTT. Protein sequence: CASSLGQNQPQHF.

This clonotype was detected many times. DNA for the CDR3: TGTGCCAGCAGCGTAGCTAGCTTTAACACCGGGGAGCTGTTTTTT. Amino acid sequence: CASSVASFNTGELFF. The rearrangement uses TRBV9 and TRBJ2-2; a possible D gene is TRBD2 (5 bases). Germline loops: CDR1 SGDLS, CDR2 YYNGEE. The CDR3 has 15 residues. V was pared by 0 bases and J by 2 bases, with 8 bases between.